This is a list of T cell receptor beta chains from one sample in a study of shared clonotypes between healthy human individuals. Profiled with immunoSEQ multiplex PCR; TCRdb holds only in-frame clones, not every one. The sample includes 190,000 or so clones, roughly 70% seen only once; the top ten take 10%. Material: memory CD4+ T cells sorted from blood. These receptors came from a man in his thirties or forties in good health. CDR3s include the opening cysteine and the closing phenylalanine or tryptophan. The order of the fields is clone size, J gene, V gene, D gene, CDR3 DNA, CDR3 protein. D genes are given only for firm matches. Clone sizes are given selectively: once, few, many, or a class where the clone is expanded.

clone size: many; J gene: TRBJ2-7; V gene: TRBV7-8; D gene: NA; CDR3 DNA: TGTGCCAGCAGCTTAGTAACGGACGAGCAGTACTTC; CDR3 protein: CASSLVTDEQYF
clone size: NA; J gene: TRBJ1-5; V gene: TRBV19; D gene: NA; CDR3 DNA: TGTGCCAGTAGTGGAGGGGCAGGCTCCCTTAATCAGCCCCAGCATTTT; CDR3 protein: CASSGGAGSLNQPQHF
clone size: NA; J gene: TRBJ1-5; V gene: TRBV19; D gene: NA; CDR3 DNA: TGTGCCAGTAGTATACCGGGGGTTGGCAATCAGCCCCAGCATTTT; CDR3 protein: CASSIPGVGNQPQHF
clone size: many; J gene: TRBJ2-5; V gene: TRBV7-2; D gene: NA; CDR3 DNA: TGTGCCAGCAGCCTATCCATACAAATAACGGGTAGACAAGAGACCCAGTACTTC; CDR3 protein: CASSLSIQITGRQETQYF
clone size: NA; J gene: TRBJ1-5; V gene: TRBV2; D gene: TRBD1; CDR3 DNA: TGTGCCAGCACCTCACAGGGGGTCGGTCAGCCCCAGCATTTT; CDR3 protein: CASTSQGVGQPQHF
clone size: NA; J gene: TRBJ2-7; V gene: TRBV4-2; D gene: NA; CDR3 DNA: TGTGCCAGCAGCCAAGTGGCAGGGCGCACCTACGAGCAGTACTTC; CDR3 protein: CASSQVAGRTYEQYF
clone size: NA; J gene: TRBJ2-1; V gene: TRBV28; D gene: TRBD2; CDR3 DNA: TGTGCCAGCAGTTTAGGCGGGAGCTCCTACAATGAGCAGTTCTTC; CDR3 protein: CASSLGGSSYNEQFF
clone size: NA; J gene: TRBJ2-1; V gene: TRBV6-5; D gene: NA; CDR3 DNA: TGTGCCAGCAGTTCGAAGGTAAGCTCCTACAATGAGCAGTTCTTC; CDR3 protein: CASSSKVSSYNEQFF
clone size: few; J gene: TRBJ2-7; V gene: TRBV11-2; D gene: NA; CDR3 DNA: TGTGCCAGCAGCTTAGATGTAGCTTACGAGCAGTACTTC; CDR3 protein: CASSLDVAYEQYF
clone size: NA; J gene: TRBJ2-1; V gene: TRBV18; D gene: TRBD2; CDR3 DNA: TGTGCCAGCTCACCACAGGCGGGAGGTACGCACAATGAGCAGTTCTTC; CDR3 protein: CASSPQAGGTHNEQFF
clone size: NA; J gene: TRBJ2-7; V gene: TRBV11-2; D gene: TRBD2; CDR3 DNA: TGTGCCAGCAGCTTACTCCAGGTGGGGAGACTAGCTAGGTCGCAGTACTTC; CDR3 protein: CASSLLQVGRLARSQYF
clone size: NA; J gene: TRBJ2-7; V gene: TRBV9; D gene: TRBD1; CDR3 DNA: TGTGCCAGCAGCAGGGGACAGGGGGCTTACGAGCAGTACTTC; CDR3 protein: CASSRGQGAYEQYF
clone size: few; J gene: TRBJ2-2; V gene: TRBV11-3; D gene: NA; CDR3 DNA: TGTGCCAGCAGCTTTTTGGGCGTTAGCACCGGGGAGCTGTTTTTT; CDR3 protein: CASSFLGVSTGELFF
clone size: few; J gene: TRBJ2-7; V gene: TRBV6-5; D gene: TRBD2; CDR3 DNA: TGTGCCACCGAGTCCGCCGGGAGGACCTACGAGCAGTACTTC; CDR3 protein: CATESAGRTYEQYF
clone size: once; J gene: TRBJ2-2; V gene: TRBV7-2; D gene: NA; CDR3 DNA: TGTGCCAGCAGCTTATTGGGGTGGAACACCGGGGAGCTGTTTTTT; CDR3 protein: CASSLLGWNTGELFF
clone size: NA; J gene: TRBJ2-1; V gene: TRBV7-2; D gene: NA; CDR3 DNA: TGTGCCAGCAGCTTCGGACTTCCGCTAATATACAATGAGCAGTTCTTC; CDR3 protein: CASSFGLPLIYNEQFF
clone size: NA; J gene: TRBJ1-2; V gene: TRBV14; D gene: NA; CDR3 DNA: TGTGCCAGCAGCCAACTGACAGTCTCCGACGGCTACACCTTC; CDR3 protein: CASSQLTVSDGYTF
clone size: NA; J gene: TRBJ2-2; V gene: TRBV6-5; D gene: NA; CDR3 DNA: TGTGCCAGCCAAACCCAACTAGGGAACACCGGGGAGCTGTTTTTT; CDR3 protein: CASQTQLGNTGELFF
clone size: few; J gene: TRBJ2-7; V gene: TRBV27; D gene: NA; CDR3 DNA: TGTGCCAGCAGCCCCCGGGGAGCCTACGAGCAGTACTTC; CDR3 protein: CASSPRGAYEQYF
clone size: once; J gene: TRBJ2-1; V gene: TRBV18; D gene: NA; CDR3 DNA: TGTGCCAGCTCACCACCGGACAGCAGTTACAATGAGCAGTTCTTC; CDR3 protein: CASSPPDSSYNEQFF
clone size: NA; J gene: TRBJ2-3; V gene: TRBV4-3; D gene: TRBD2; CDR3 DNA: TGCGCCAGCAGCCAAGATCCACCGACTAGCGGCAGCACAGATACGCAGTATTTT; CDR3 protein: CASSQDPPTSGSTDTQYF
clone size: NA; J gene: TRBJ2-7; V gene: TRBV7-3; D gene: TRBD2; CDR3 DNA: TGTGCCAGCAGCCCCGCCCCTAGCGGGACCTACGAGCAGTACTTC; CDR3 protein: CASSPAPSGTYEQYF
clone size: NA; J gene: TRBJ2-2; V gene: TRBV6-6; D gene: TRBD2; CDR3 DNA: TGTGCCAGCAGGGGGACTAGCGGGAGACAAGGGGAGCTGTTTTTT; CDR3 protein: CASRGTSGRQGELFF
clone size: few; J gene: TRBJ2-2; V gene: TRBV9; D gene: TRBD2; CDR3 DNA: TGTGCCAGCAGCGTACCTAGCGGGACAACCGGGGAGCTGTTTTTT; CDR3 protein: CASSVPSGTTGELFF
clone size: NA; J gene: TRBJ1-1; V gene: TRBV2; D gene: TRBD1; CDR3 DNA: TGTGCCAGCACCGGGCCGAGATTGGACAGGGCTGAAGCTTTCTTT; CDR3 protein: CASTGPRLDRAEAFF
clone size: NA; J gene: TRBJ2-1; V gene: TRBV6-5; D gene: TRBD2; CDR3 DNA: TGTGCCAGCAGACAGACTAGCGGACCTTACAATGAGCAGTTCTTC; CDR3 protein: CASRQTSGPYNEQFF
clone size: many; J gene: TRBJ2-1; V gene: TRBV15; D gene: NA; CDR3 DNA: TGTGCCACCAGCAGGACACTAGGCAATGAGCAGTTCTTC; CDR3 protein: CATSRTLGNEQFF
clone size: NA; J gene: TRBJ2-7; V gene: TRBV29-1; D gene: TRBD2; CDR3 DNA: TGCAGCGTTGCCCCCCGACTAGCGGGAGACCGTTACGAGCAGTACTTC; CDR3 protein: CSVAPRLAGDRYEQYF
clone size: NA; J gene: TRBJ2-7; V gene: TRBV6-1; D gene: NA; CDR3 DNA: TGTGCCAGCATTGGCGGGATGGGTCCCTACGAGCAGTACTTC; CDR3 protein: CASIGGMGPYEQYF
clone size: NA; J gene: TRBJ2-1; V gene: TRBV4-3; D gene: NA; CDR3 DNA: TGCGCCAGCAGCCCTGGACCCCCTTCGTCTGAGCAGTTCTTC; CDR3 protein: CASSPGPPSSEQFF
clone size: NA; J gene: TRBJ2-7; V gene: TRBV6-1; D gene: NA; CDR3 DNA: TGTGCCAGCAGTGAACAAACCCCCAAGCAGTACTTC; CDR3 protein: CASSEQTPKQYF
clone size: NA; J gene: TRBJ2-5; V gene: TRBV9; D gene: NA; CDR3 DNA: TGTGCCAGCAGCGTAGCTACACTGGAGACCCAGTACTTC; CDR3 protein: CASSVATLETQYF
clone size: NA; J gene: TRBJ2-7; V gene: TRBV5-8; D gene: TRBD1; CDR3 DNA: TGTGCCAGCAACCAGGGACAGGAAGTTCCCTACGAGCAGTACTTC; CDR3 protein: CASNQGQEVPYEQYF
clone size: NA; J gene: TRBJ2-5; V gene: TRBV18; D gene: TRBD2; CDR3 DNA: TGTGCCAGCTCACCCCTTCCCGCGGGAGGCCTTAATCAAGAGACCCAGTACTTC; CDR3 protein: CASSPLPAGGLNQETQYF
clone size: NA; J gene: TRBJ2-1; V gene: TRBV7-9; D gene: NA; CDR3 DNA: TGTGCCAGCAGCTTAGACCCCTGGCGGAGCTCCTACAATGAGCAGTTCTTC; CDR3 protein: CASSLDPWRSSYNEQFF
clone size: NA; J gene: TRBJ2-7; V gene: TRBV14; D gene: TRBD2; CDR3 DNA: TGTGCCAGCAGCCAAGGGCTGGGCGGGGGAACCTACGAGCAGTACTTC; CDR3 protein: CASSQGLGGGTYEQYF
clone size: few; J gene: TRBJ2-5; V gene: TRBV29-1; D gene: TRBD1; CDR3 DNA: TGCAGCGTTGAAGGACAGGGGGCGGAGACCCAGTACTTC; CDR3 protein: CSVEGQGAETQYF
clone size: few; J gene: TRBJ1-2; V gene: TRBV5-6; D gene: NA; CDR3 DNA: TGTGCCAGCAGCCACACAGGGACCTATGGCTACACCTTC; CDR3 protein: CASSHTGTYGYTF
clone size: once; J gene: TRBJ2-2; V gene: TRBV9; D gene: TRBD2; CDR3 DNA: TGTGCCAGCAGCGTAGTGCAAGCGGGAGCCGGGGAGCTGTTTTTT; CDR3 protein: CASSVVQAGAGELFF
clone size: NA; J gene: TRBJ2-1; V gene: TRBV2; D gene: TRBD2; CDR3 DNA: TGTGCCAGCAAGGGGACTAGCGGTGTGGATGAGCAGTTCTTC; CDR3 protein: CASKGTSGVDEQFF
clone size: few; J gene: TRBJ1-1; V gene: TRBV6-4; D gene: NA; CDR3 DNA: TGTGCCAGCAGTGATCGGCAGGACACTGAAGCTTTCTTT; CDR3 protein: CASSDRQDTEAFF
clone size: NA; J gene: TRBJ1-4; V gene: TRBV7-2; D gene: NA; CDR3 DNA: TGTGCCAGCAGCTTAGCCGGGACTGTTGAAAAACTGTTTTTT; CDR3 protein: CASSLAGTVEKLFF
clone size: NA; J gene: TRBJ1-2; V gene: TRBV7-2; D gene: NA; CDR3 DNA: TGTGCCAGCAGCCCAACCGGGCAGTCTAACTATGGCTACACCTTC; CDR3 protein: CASSPTGQSNYGYTF
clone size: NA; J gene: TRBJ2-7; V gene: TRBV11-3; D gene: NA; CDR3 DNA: TGTGCCAGCAGCCAGGGGAGCTCCTACGAGCAGTACTTC; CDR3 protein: CASSQGSSYEQYF
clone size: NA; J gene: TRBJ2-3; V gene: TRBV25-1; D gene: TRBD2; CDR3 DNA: TGTGCCAGCAGTGAATACCTAGCGGGCAGCACAGATACGCAGTATTTT; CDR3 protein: CASSEYLAGSTDTQYF
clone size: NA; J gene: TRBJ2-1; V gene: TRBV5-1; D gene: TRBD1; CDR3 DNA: TGCGCCAGCAGCTTGGGACAGGGGGGTAGGAAGCAGTTCTTC; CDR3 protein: CASSLGQGGRKQFF
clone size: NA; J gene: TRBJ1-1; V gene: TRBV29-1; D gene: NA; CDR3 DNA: TGCAGCGCAACTCAGACTGTTTTCGAAGCTTTCTTT; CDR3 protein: CSATQTVFEAFF
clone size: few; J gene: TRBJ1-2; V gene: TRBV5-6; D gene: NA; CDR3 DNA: TGTGCCAGCAGCTCCACCCTGGGGGAACCTAACTATGGCTACACCTTC; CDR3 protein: CASSSTLGEPNYGYTF
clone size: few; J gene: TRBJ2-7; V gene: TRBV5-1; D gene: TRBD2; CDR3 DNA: TGCGCCAGCAGTTATTCTAGCGGGAGTTTCTACGAGCAGTACTTC; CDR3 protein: CASSYSSGSFYEQYF
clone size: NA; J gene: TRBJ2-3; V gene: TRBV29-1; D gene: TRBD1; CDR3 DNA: TGCAGCGCCGGACAGGGGCATACGCAGTATTTT; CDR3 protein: CSAGQGHTQYF
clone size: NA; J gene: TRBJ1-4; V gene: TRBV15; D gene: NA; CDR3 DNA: TGTGCCACCAGCAGAGATACCTTACAGGGACGAAAGGCTAATGAAAAACTGTTTTTT; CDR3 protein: CATSRDTLQGRKANEKLFF